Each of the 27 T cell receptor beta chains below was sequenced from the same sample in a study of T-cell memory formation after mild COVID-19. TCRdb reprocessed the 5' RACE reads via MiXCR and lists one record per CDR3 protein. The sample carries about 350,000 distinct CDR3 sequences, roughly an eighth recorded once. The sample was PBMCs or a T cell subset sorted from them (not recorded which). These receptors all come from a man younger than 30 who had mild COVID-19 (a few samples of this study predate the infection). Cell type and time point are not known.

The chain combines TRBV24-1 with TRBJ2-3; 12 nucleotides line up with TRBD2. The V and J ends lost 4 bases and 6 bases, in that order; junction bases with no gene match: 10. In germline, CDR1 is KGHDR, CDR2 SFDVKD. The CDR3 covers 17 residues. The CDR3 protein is CATSDLRTSGIGDTQYF. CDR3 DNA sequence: TGTGCCACCAGTGACCTCAGGACTAGCGGGATTGGTGATACGCAGTATTTT.

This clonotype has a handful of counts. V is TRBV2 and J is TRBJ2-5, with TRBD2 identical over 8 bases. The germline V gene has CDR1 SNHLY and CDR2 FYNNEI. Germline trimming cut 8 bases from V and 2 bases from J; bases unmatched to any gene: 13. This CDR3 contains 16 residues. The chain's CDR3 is CASRLGSGGIQETQYF. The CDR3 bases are TGTGCCAGCCGATTGGGCTCGGGGGGGATACAAGAGACCCAGTACTTC.

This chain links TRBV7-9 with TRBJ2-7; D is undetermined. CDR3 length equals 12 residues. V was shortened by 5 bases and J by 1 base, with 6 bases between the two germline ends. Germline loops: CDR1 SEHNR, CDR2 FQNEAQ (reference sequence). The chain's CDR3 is CASSLVSYEQYV. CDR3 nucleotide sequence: TGTGCCAGCAGCCTTGTTTCCTACGAGCAGTACGTC.

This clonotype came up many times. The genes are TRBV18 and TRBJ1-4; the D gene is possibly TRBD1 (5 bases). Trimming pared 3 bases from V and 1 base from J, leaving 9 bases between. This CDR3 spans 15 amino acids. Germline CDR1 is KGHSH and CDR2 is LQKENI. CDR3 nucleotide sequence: TGTGCCAGCTCACCCGGCAGGGAAACTAATGAAAAACTGTTTTTT. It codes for CASSPGRETNEKLFF.

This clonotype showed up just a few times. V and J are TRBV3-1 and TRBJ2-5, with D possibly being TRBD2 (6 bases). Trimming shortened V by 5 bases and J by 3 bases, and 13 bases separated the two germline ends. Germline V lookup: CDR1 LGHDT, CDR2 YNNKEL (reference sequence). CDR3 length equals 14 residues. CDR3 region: CASSSRGAEETQYF. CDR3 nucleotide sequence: TGTGCCAGCAGCTCCCGCGGGGCGGAAGAGACCCAGTACTTC.

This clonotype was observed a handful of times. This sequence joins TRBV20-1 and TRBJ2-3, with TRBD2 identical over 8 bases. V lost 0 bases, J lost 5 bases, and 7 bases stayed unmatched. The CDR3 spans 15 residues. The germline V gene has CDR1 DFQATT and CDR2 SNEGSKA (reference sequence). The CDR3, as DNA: TGCAGTGCTAGAGAGACCGGGGGGGCCGGAGATACGCAGTATTTT. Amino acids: CSARETGGAGDTQYF.

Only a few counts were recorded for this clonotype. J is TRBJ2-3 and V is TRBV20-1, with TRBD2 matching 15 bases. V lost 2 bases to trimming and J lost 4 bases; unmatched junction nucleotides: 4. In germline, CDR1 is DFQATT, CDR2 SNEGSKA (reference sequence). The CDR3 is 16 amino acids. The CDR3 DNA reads TGCAGTGCTAGATGGACTAGCGGGGGGGCCCCAGATACGCAGTATTTT. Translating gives CSARWTSGGAPDTQYF.

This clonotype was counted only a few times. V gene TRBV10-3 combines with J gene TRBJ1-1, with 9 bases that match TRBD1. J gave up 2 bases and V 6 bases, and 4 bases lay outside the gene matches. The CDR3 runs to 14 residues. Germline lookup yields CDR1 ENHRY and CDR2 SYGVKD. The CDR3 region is CAIRPQGANTEAFF. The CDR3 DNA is TGTGCCATCAGGCCACAGGGGGCAAACACTGAAGCTTTCTTT.

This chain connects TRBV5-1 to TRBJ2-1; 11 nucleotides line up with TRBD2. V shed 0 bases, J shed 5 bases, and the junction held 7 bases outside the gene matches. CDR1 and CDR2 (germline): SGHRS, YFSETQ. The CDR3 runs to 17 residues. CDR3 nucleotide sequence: TGCGCCAGCAGCTTGGTTAGCGGGGGGGCCGGGGACAATGAGCAGTTCTTC. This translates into CASSLVSGGAGDNEQFF. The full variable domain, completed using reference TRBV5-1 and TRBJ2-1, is KAGVTQTPRYLIKTRGQQVTLSCSPISGHRSVSWYQQTPGQGLQFLFEYFSETQRNKGNFPGRFSGRQFSNSRSEMNVSTLELGDSALYLCASSLVSGGAGDNEQFFGPGTRLTVL.

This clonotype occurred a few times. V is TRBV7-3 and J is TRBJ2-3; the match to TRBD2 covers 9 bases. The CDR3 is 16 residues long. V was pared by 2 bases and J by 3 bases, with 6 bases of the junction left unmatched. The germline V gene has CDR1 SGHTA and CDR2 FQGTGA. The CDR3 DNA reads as TGTGCCAGCAGCTTACTGCGGGGGGGCCGGACAGATACGCAGTATTTT. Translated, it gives CASSLLRGGRTDTQYF.

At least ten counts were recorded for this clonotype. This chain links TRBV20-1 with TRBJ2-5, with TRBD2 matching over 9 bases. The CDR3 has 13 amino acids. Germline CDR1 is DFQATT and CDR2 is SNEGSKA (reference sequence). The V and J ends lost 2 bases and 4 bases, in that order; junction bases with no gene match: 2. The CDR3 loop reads CSARRRGGETQYF. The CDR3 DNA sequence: TGCAGTGCTAGACGGCGGGGGGGAGAGACCCAGTACTTC.

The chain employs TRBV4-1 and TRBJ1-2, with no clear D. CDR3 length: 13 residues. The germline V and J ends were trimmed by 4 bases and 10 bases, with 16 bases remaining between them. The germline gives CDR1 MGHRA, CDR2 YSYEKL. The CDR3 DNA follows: TGCGCCAGCAGCCGTTGGGCCGACCCCTCCTACACCTTC. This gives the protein CASSRWADPSYTF.

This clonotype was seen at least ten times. The chain's CDR3 is CASSPPAGEEGYTF. Here the CDR3 DNA reads TGTGCCAGCAGCCCCCCCGCGGGGGAGGAGGGCTACACCTTC. The V gene is TRBV28, the J gene TRBJ1-2, with a possible D match to TRBD1 (5 bases). The V end lost 6 bases, the J end lost 8 bases, and 19 bases lay between the germline ends. Germline CDR1 and CDR2: MDHEN and SYDVKM. The CDR3 totals 14 residues.

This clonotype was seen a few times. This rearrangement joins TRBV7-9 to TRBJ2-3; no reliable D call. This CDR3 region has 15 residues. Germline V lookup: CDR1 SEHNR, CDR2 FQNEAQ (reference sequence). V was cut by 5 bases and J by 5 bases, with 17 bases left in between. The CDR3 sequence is CASSTVALVGDTQYF. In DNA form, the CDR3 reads TGTGCCAGCAGCACAGTGGCCCTAGTGGGAGATACGCAGTATTTT.

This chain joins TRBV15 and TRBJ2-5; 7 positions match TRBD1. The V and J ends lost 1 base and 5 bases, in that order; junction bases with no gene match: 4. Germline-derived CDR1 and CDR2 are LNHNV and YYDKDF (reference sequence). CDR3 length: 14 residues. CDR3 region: CATSRAGGEETQYF. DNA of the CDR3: TGTGCCACCAGCAGAGCAGGGGGTGAGGAGACCCAGTACTTC.

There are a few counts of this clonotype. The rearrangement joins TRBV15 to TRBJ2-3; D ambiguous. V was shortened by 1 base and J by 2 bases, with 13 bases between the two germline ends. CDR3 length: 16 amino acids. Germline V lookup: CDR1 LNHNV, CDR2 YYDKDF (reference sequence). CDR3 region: CATSRVQVELTDTQYF. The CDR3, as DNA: TGTGCCACCAGCAGAGTCCAAGTGGAACTCACAGATACGCAGTATTTT.

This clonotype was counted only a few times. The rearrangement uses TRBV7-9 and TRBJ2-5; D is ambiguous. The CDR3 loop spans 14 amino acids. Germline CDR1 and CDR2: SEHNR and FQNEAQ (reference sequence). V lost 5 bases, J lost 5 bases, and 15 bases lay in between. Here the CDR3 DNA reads TGTGCCAGCAGCCAAAATAGGGCCGTGGAGACCCAGTACTTC. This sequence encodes CASSQNRAVETQYF.

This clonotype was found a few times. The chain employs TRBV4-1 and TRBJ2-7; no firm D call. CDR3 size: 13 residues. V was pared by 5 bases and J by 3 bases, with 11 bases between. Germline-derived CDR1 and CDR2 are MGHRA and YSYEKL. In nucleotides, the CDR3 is TGCGCCAGCAGCAAGACAACCCGCTACGAGCAGTACGTC. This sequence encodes CASSKTTRYEQYV.

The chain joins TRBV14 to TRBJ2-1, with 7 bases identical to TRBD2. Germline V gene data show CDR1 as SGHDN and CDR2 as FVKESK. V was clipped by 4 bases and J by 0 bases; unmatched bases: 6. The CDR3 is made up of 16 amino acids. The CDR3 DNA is TGTGCCAGCAGCCCCCTGGGGGGGAGCTCCTACAATGAGCAGTTCTTC. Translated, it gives CASSPLGGSSYNEQFF.

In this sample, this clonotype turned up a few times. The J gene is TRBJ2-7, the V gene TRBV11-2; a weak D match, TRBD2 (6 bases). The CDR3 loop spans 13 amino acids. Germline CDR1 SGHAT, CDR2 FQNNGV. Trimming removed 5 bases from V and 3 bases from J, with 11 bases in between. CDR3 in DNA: TGTGCCAGCAGCCCGGGACTGTACTACGAGCAGTACTTC. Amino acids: CASSPGLYYEQYF.

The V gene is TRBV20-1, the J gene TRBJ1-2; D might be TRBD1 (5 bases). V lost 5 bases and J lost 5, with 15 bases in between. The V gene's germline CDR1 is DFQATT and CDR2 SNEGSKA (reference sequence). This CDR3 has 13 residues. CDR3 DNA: TGCAGTGCTTCCCAGGGACGCGAATATGGCTACACCTTC. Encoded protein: CSASQGREYGYTF.

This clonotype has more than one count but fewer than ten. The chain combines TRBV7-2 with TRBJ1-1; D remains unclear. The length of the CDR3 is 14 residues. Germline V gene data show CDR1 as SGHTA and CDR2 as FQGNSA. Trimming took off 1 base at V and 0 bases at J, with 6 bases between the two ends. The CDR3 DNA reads TGTGCCAGCAGCTTAGTAGTGATGAACACTGAAGCTTTCTTT. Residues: CASSLVVMNTEAFF.

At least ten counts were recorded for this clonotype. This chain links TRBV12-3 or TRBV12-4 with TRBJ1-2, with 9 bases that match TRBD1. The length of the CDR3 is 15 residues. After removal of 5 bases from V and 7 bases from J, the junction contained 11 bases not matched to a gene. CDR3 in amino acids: CASSRPGTGKPGYTF. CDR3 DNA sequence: TGTGCCAGCAGTCGTCCCGGGACAGGGAAACCTGGCTACACCTTC.

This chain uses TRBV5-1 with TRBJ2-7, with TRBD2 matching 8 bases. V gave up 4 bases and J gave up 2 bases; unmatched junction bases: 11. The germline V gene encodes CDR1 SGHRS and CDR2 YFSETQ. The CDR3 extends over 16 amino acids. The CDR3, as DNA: TGCGCCAGCAGCCCCAGCGGGGGCCGAAATCCCTACGAGCAGTACTTC. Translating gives CASSPSGGRNPYEQYF.

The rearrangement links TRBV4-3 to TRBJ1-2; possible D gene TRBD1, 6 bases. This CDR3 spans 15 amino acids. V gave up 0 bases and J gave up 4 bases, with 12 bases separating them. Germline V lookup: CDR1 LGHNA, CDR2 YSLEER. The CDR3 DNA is TGCGCCAGCAGCCAAGATTCAGGGGACCCCTATGGCTACACCTTC. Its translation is CASSQDSGDPYGYTF.

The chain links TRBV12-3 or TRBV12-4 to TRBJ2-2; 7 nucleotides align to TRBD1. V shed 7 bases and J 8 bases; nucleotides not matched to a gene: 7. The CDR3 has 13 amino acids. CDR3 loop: CASTLTGRGELFF. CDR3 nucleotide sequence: TGTGCCAGCACCCTGACAGGGCGTGGGGAGCTGTTTTTT.

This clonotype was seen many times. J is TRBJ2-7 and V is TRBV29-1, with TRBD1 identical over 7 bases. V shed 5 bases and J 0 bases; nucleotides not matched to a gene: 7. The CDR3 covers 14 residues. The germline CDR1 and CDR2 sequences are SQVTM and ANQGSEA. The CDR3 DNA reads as TGCAGCGTTCCCGTGACAGGGCACTCCTACGAGCAGTACGTC. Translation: CSVPVTGHSYEQYV.